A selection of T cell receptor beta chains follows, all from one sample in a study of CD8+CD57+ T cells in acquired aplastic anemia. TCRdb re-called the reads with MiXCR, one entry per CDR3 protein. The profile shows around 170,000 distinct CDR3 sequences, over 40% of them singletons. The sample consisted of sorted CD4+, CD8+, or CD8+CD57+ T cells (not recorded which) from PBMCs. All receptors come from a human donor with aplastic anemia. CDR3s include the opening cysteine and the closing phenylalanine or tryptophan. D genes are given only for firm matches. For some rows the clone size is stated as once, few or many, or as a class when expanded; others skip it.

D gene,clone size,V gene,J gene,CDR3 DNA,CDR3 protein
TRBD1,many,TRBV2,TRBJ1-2,TGTGCCAGCAGTGGGGCAGGGGGCTTCGGCTATGGCTACACCTTC,CASSGAGGFGYGYTF
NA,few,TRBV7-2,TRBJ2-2,TGTGCCAGCAGTCCCGGGACGGGCGGGGAGCTGTTTTTT,CASSPGTGGELFF
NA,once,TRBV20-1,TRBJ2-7,TGCAGTGCTTTACAAGGGCGCGAGCAGTACTTC,CSALQGREQYF
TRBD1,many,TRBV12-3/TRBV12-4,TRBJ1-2,TGTGCCAGCAGTACGGGACAGGGGGGCTATGGCTACACCTTC,CASSTGQGGYGYTF
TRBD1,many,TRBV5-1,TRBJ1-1,TGCGCCAGCAGCCTGGGACAGCCATCGATGAACACTGAAGCTTTCTTT,CASSLGQPSMNTEAFF
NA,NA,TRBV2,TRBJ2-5,TGTGCCAGCAGGGGGGGATCCGGGGAGACCCAGTACTTC,CASRGGSGETQYF
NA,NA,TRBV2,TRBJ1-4,TGTGCCAGCAGTGAAGACCGACTTTTT,CASSEDRLF
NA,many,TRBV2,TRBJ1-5,TGTGCCAGCAGTGAAGCGCAGGGCGGGCTGAGGCCCCAGCATTTT,CASSEAQGGLRPQHF
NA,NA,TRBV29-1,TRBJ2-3,TGCAGCTTGGGAGGAGCAGATACGCAGTATTTT,CSLGGADTQYF
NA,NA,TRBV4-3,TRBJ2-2,TGCGCCAGCAGCCAAGTCGGGGAGCTGTTTTTT,CASSQVGELFF
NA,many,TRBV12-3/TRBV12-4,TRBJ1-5,TGTGCCAGCAGTACCCCAGGTTGGGGGCCCCAGCATTTT,CASSTPGWGPQHF
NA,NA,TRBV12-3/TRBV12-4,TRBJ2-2,TGTGCCAGCAGTCGGACCGGGGAGCTGTTTTTT,CASSRTGELFF
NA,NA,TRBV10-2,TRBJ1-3,TGCGCCAGCATAGACTTTGAAGCTGGAAACACCATATATTTT,CASIDFEAGNTIYF
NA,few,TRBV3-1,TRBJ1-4,TGTGCCAGCTTTGGGACACCCAATGAAAAACTGTTTTTT,CASFGTPNEKLFF
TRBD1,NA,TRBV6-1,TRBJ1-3,TGTGCCAGCAGTACTTCCGGGACAGTTCCGCGGGGAGGAAACACCATATATTTT,CASSTSGTVPRGGNTIYF
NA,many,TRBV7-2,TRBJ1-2,TGTGCCAGCAGGGGGGAGGTTGGCTACACCTTC,CASRGEVGYTF
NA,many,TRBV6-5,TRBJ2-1,TGTGCCAGCAGTTACACGGGGTACAATGAGCAGTTCTTC,CASSYTGYNEQFF
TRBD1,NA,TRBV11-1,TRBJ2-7,TGTGCCAGCAGCTTAGCCTTTGGGGACAGTCTCTACGAGCAGTACTTC,CASSLAFGDSLYEQYF
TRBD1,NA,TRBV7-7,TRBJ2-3,TGTGCCACAGACCCGGGACAGCACACAGATACGCAGTATTTT,CATDPGQHTDTQYF
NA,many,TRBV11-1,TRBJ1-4,TGTGCCAGCTCAGCTTATTTGGGGCAGAGTTCCTCTAATGAAAAACTGTTTTTT,CASSAYLGQSSSNEKLFF
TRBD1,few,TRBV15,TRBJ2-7,TGTGCCACCAGTCGGGACAGGGGTAGTTACGAGCAGTACTTC,CATSRDRGSYEQYF
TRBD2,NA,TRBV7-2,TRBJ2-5,TGTGCCAGCAGCCTGGGACTAGCGCATGAGACCCAGTACTTC,CASSLGLAHETQYF
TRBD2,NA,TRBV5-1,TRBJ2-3,TGCGCCAGCAGCTTTAGACTAGCGGGGACTACAGATACGCAGTATTTT,CASSFRLAGTTDTQYF
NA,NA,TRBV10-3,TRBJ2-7,TGTGCCATCAGTGAGTCAGCTCGCGGCAACAAGGGCGAGCAGTACTTC,CAISESARGNKGEQYF
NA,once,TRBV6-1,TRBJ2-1,TGTGCCAGCAGTGAGGATTTTTCGACAACCCCCCATGAGCAGTTCTTC,CASSEDFSTTPHEQFF
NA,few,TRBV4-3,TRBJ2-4,TGCGCCAGCAGCCTGGGCAGTGAAAACATTCAGTACTTC,CASSLGSENIQYF
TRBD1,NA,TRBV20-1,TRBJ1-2,TGCAGTGCTATACAGGGGCATCCTGGCTACACCTTC,CSAIQGHPGYTF
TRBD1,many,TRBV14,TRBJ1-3,TGTGCCAGCAGCCAAGACCAGGGGGCCTCTGGAAACACCATATATTTT,CASSQDQGASGNTIYF
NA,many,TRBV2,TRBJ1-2,TGTGCCAGCAGTGCCATAACAGGTGGAGGCTATGGCTACACCTTC,CASSAITGGGYGYTF
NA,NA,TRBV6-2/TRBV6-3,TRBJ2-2,TGTGCCAGCAGTTCCCGGCCAGCGAACACCGGGGAGCTGTTTTTT,CASSSRPANTGELFF
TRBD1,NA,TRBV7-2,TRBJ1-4,TGTGCCAGCAAACGGGACAGGGGAAATGAAAAACTGTTTTTT,CASKRDRGNEKLFF
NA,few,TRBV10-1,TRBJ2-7,TGCGCCATCATGCTTGACCACGAGCAGTACTTC,CAIMLDHEQYF
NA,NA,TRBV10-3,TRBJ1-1,TGTGCCATCAATGGCGCAGTGAACACTGAAGCTTTCTTT,CAINGAVNTEAFF
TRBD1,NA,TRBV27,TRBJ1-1,TGTGCCAGCAAGAGACAGGGGGGGAACACTGAAGCTTTCTTT,CASKRQGGNTEAFF
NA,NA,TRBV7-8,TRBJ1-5,TGTGCCAGCAGCCACAGGGATCAGCCCCAGCATTTT,CASSHRDQPQHF
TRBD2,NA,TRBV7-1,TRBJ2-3,TGTGCCAGCAGCTCCAGCAAGCGGGGGGGCAGGGGAACCTACACAGATACGCAGTATTTT,CASSSSKRGGRGTYTDTQYF
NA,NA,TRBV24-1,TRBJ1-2,TGTGCCACCAGTGATTGGGGCACCAACTATGGCTACGCCTTC,CATSDWGTNYGYAF
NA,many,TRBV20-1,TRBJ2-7,TGCAGTGCTCTCCCATTTTCGGGGACCTACGAGCAGTACTTC,CSALPFSGTYEQYF
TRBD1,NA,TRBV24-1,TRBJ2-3,TGTGCCACCAGTGATTCCGGACAGGTCACGGATACGCAGTATTTT,CATSDSGQVTDTQYF
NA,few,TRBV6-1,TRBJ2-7,TGTGCCAGCAGCCCAGGACGCTCCTACGAGCAGTACTTC,CASSPGRSYEQYF